This is a list of T cell receptor beta chains from one sample in a study of T cells in Graves' hyperthyroidism and ophthalmopathy. TCRdb reprocessed the multiplex PCR reads with MiXCR, giving one entry per CDR3 protein. The sample lists about 200,000 distinct CDR3 sequences, about a sixth occurring once. The source material was blood. The source of these receptors is a man aged 40-50 years with Graves' hyperthyroidism. Both conserved end residues are part of each CDR3. The D gene is left open where the match is weak. Size is stated for part of the rows, as once, few or many counts, or as a class when the clone is expanded.

many TRBJ2-7 TRBD2 TRBV18 TGTGCCAGCTCACCACCATGGGGCGCGAGCGGGGTCGAGCAGTACTTC CASSPPWGASGVEQYF
many TRBJ2-5 - TRBV13 TGTGCCAGCAGCTTAGTAGGGATGAGGGAAGAGACCCAGTACTTC CASSLVGMREETQYF
many TRBJ2-5 - TRBV7-9 TGTGCCAGCAGCTTAGTGGGGGGGCTCGTCAAGACCCAGTACTTC CASSLVGGLVKTQYF
- TRBJ1-3 - TRBV12-3/TRBV12-4 TGTGCCAGCAGTTTAGCGCGGGCATACTCTGGAAACACCATATATTTT CASSLARAYSGNTIYF
many TRBJ2-7 - TRBV2 TGTGCCAGCAGTGAAGGGCAGGGGTACTACGAGCAGTACTTC CASSEGQGYYEQYF
many TRBJ2-1 - TRBV7-3 TGTGCCAGCAGCTTAGTGGGGAGGACCAATGAGCAGTTCTTC CASSLVGRTNEQFF
few TRBJ2-1 - TRBV20-1 TGCAGTGCTAATGGAGGAAGGGGGTACAATGAGCAGTTCTTC CSANGGRGYNEQFF
many TRBJ2-2 TRBD2 TRBV29-1 TGCAGCGTATCGGTGGGAGGGATTAACACCGGGGAGCTGTTTTTT CSVSVGGINTGELFF
many TRBJ1-5 - TRBV20-1 TGCAGTGCTAGGCTACCTAGCAATCAGCCCCAGCATTTT CSARLPSNQPQHF
many TRBJ1-4 TRBD1 TRBV12-3/TRBV12-4 TGTGCCAGCAGTCCCCGGACAGGGTATAGCGAAAAACTGTTTTTT CASSPRTGYSEKLFF
- TRBJ1-3 - TRBV12-3/TRBV12-4 TGTGCCAGCAGTTACGGCAGGGGAAACACCATATATTTT CASSYGRGNTIYF
many TRBJ2-3 - TRBV7-9 TGTGCCAGCAGCTTATCAGGGGCACTCACAGATACGCAGTATTTT CASSLSGALTDTQYF
many TRBJ2-1 - TRBV6-2/TRBV6-3 TGTGCCAGCAGTTACAACACCTACAATGAGCAGTTCTTC CASSYNTYNEQFF
- TRBJ2-7 TRBD2 TRBV27 TGTGCCAGCAGGCGGGGGGGGCTAGTGAACGAGCAGTACTTC CASRRGGLVNEQYF
many TRBJ2-1 - TRBV7-8 TGTGCCAGCAGCACTCGGACAGCCGGGGTGAGCTACAATGAGCAGTTCTTC CASSTRTAGVSYNEQFF
- TRBJ1-2 TRBD1 TRBV6-2/TRBV6-3 TGTGCCAGCAGTCAGACAGGGGACTATGGCTACACCTTC CASSQTGDYGYTF
many TRBJ2-7 TRBD2 TRBV5-1 TGCGCCAGCGGATCCTATAGCGGGGGGGCCACAACGTCCTACGAGCAGTACTTC CASGSYSGGATTSYEQYF
many TRBJ1-5 - TRBV2 TGTGCCAGCAGTGACGGGTTTAGACGGAGTCAGCCCCAGCATTTT CASSDGFRRSQPQHF
many TRBJ2-3 TRBD2 TRBV27 TGTGCCAGCAGTTTTGGCGGGGGGCTTAGCACAGATACGCAGTATTTT CASSFGGGLSTDTQYF
many TRBJ2-5 - TRBV3-1 TGTGCCAGCAGCCGCCTCGGTCAGCAAGAGACCCAGTACTTC CASSRLGQQETQYF
many TRBJ2-3 - TRBV2 TGTGCCAGCAGTGAAGGTTTGGATACGCAGTATTTT CASSEGLDTQYF
many TRBJ2-5 - TRBV5-1 TGCGCCAGCAGCTTAGGTAGGACATCGGGCGAAGAGACCCAGTACTTC CASSLGRTSGEETQYF
many TRBJ1-1 - TRBV20-1 TGCAGTGCTACACAGGGCCCCAACACTGAAGCTTTCTTT CSATQGPNTEAFF
- TRBJ2-1 TRBD2 TRBV29-1 TGCAGCGTTGAAGCGAAGGGACTAGTCTCTTTTCAGCAGTTCTTC CSVEAKGLVSFQQFF
many TRBJ1-2 - TRBV11-3 TGTGCCAGCAGCTTGTCGGACAGAGACTATGGCTACACCTTC CASSLSDRDYGYTF
many TRBJ2-3 TRBD2 TRBV20-1 TGCAGTGCTACCAGCGGGGGCCGTATCACAGATACGCAGTATTTT CSATSGGRITDTQYF
many TRBJ1-6 - TRBV3-2 TGTGCCAGCAGCCAAGATGCCTTGTGTTCACCCCTCCACTTT CASSQDALCSPLHF
once TRBJ2-4 TRBD1 TRBV19 TGTGCCAGTAGTCCGCGGACAGGGGGAAACATTCAGTACTTC CASSPRTGGNIQYF
- TRBJ1-1 TRBD1 TRBV29-1 TGCAGCGCCCGACAGGGATCTGAAGCTTTCTTT CSARQGSEAFF
- TRBJ2-3 TRBD2 TRBV7-3 TGTGCCAGCAGCCGACTAGCGGGGGTAAGGGGGACAGATACGCAGTATTTT CASSRLAGVRGTDTQYF
- TRBJ2-7 - TRBV7-2 TGTGCCAGCAGCTTAGGTGGGATTGCCTACGAGCAGTACTTC CASSLGGIAYEQYF
many TRBJ1-2 - TRBV20-1 TGCAGTGCTAGAGACCGACGGGGGGACTATGGCTACACCTTC CSARDRRGDYGYTF
- TRBJ1-2 - TRBV12-3/TRBV12-4 TGTGCCAGCAGTTCATTGGGGGGGGGTGGCTACACCTTC CASSSLGGGGYTF
- TRBJ1-5 - TRBV28 TGTGCCAGCAGCCGACCTAATCAGCCCCAGCATTTT CASSRPNQPQHF
many TRBJ1-1 - TRBV28 TGTGCCAGCAGATTGGGGGGGAGCGGTATGAACACTGAAGCTTTCTTT CASRLGGSGMNTEAFF
many TRBJ1-5 - TRBV28 TGTGCCAGCAGTCTACAGGGCCAGCCCCAGCATTTT CASSLQGQPQHF
many TRBJ1-1 - TRBV29-1 TGCAGCGTTGCAGCCCGGGAGGGGAACACTGAAGCTTTCTTT CSVAAREGNTEAFF
many TRBJ1-5 - TRBV7-2 TGTGCCAGCAGCTTAGATAATCAGCCCCAGCATTTT CASSLDNQPQHF
once TRBJ2-3 TRBD1 TRBV2 TGTGCCAGCCAGGGGGCCGGAGATACGCAGTATTTT CASQGAGDTQYF
many TRBJ2-2 - TRBV3-1 TGTGCCAGCAGCCCAGGGTATTCGAACACCGGGGAGCTGTTTTTT CASSPGYSNTGELFF
many TRBJ1-2 - TRBV28 TGTGCCAGCAGTTTAGACTATGGCTACACCTTC CASSLDYGYTF
many TRBJ1-4 - TRBV28 TGTGCCAGCAGTCTCGGACACTCTAATGAAAAACTGTTTTTT CASSLGHSNEKLFF
many TRBJ2-1 TRBD1 TRBV6-1 TGTGCCAGTGACAGGGGACTGGGGTACAATGAGCAGTTCTTC CASDRGLGYNEQFF
few TRBJ1-2 - TRBV18 TGTGCCAGCTCACCATTCGATTCACGGAACTATGGCTACACCTTC CASSPFDSRNYGYTF
many TRBJ2-5 TRBD2 TRBV2 TGTGCCAGCAGTAGCGGGGAATGGGAGACCCAGTACTTC CASSSGEWETQYF
many TRBJ1-1 - TRBV4-2 TGTGCCAGCAGCCAAGATCCGGACACTGAAGCTTTCTTT CASSQDPDTEAFF
- TRBJ1-1 - TRBV14 TGTGCCAGCAGCCAAGTCTTTGGGACCACTGAAGCTTTCTTT CASSQVFGTTEAFF
- TRBJ2-7 - TRBV5-6 TGTGCCAGCAGCTTTGGGTCCGGGCAGGACCACGAGCAGTACTTC CASSFGSGQDHEQYF
many TRBJ2-7 - TRBV2 TGTGCCAGCAGTGAAAAGACATTCTACGAGCAGTACTTC CASSEKTFYEQYF
many TRBJ1-2 - TRBV6-1 TGTGCCAGCAGTTATACCGGGCCGCAGTTGAGGGGCTACACCTTC CASSYTGPQLRGYTF
- TRBJ2-7 TRBD1 TRBV10-1 TGCGCCAGCAGTCCGGACAGGTTCGGCGAGCAGTACTTC CASSPDRFGEQYF
many TRBJ2-4 - TRBV20-1 TGCAGTGCTAGGTATCCGGACAACAAAAACATTCAGTACTTC CSARYPDNKNIQYF
many TRBJ2-5 - TRBV5-4 TGTGCCAGCAGCCCGATGAAAGCGGGCATACAAGAGACCCAGTACTTC CASSPMKAGIQETQYF
many TRBJ1-6 - TRBV20-1 TGCAGTGCTAGAGACACCGCGGCAGGCTATAATTCACCCCTCCACTTT CSARDTAAGYNSPLHF